This T cell receptor (beta chain) appears in the sequencing data of a study of blood T cell repertoires in COVID-19. The wider study: Acute and convalescent COVID-19 specimens originated in the United States, Italy and Spain. Sources were T cells, B-cell-depleted T cells, or PBMCs; the material itself was cDNA or gDNA.

V trimming: 0 bases; J trimming: 5 bases; junction bases outside the gene matches: 1. This CDR3 has 14 residues. CDR1 and CDR2 from the germline V gene are SGHTS and YDEGEE. As originally analysed: Scientists estimated how many nucleated cells there were by amplifying reference gene primers. Profiling relied on immunoSEQ multiplex PCR, and the TCRdb table lists in-frame clones only, not all of them. V and J calls and clone size come straight from that table; D and trimming were deduced from the DNA. The table lists approximately 69,000 clones, roughly 80% of them singletons. Input material: peripheral blood. The receptor comes from a woman in her fifties or sixties with acute or convalescent COVID-19. The chain has TRBV5-8 and TRBJ1-1, with 10 positions matching TRBD1. The CDR3 spells CASSLGDRGTEAFF. The CDR3 bases are TGTGCCAGCAGCTTGGGGGACAGGGGAACTGAAGCTTTCTTT.